Presented here are 9 T cell receptor beta chains from one specimen sequenced in a study of cytomegalovirus exposure and HLA in healthy donors. 13 Jbeta primers and 60 Vbeta primers were used for the PCR. Method: immunoSEQ multiplex PCR; TCRdb's copy keeps in-frame clones and lacks some. This repertoire includes 140,000 or so clones. The sequenced material came from PBMCs. The receptors come from a male donor in good health and CMV-seronegative.

The CDR3 bases are TGTGCCAGCAGTCCCTTGGACAGGGGAGACTATGGCTACACCTTC. It specifies CASSPLDRGDYGYTF. This chain uses TRBV6-6 with TRBJ1-2, with TRBD1 identical over 9 bases. Per the germline V gene, CDR1 is MNHNY and CDR2 is SVGAGI (reference sequence). Unmatched junction bases numbered 7, after V lost 5 bases and J lost 3 bases. This CDR3 is 15 amino acids long.

The V gene is TRBV7-9, the J gene TRBJ1-1, with TRBD1 identical over 7 bases. The CDR3 extends over 13 amino acids. CDR1 and CDR2 from the germline V gene are SEHNR and FQNEAQ (reference sequence). V shed 5 bases, J shed 6 bases, and the junction held 6 bases outside the gene matches. This chain's CDR3 is CASSMGQNAEAFF. The DNA for the CDR3 is TGTGCCAGCAGCATGGGACAGAATGCTGAAGCTTTCTTT.

The V and J genes are TRBV9 and TRBJ2-6; D possibly corresponds to TRBD2 (6 bases). This CDR3 has 16 residues. CDR1 is SGDLS and CDR2 is YYNGEE in the germline V gene. Trimming took 4 bases from V and 0 from J, leaving 11 bases between them. The CDR3 sequence: CASSPLADSGANVLTF. CDR3 in DNA: TGTGCCAGCAGCCCCTTAGCGGACTCTGGGGCCAACGTCCTGACTTTC.

The V call is TRBV10-1, the J call TRBJ1-2; 7 bases align to TRBD1. The germline gives CDR1 WNHNN, CDR2 SYGVQD (reference sequence). The V gene end was trimmed by 0 bases and the J gene end by 7 bases; junction bases not matched to a gene: 8. The CDR3 contains 15 residues. The CDR3 is CASSESRGLLSGYTF. The DNA for the CDR3 is TGCGCCAGCAGTGAGTCGAGGGGGCTTTTGAGTGGCTACACCTTC.

The chain is built from TRBV7-9 and TRBJ1-6; D is perhaps TRBD1 (6 bases). V lost 5 bases, J lost 6 bases, and 14 bases lay in between. Looked up from germline, CDR1 is SEHNR and CDR2 is FQNEAQ (reference sequence). This CDR3 has 15 amino acids. CDR3 sequence reads: CASSVGTQGNSPLHF. In nucleotides, the CDR3 is TGTGCCAGCAGCGTCGGGACACAGGGTAATTCACCCCTCCACTTT.

The V call is TRBV6-5, the J call TRBJ1-1, with TRBD1 as a possible D gene (5 bases). Trimming took 9 bases from V and 3 from J, leaving 14 bases between them. This CDR3 comprises 13 residues. The germline V gene encodes CDR1 MNHEY and CDR2 SVGAGI. CDR3 residues: CASRFDSHTEAFF. CDR3 DNA: TGTGCCAGTCGTTTTGACAGTCACACTGAAGCTTTCTTT.

The genes are TRBV29-1 and TRBJ2-5; a weak D match, TRBD1 (7 bases). With 6 bases removed from V and 9 bases from J, the gap between germline ends came to 20 bases. The CDR3 spans 13 residues. Germline CDR1 is SQVTM and CDR2 is ANQGSEA. CDR3 protein: CSVGGGYLAAQYF. DNA for the CDR3: TGCAGCGTAGGAGGGGGCTACCTCGCGGCCCAGTACTTC.

This chain uses TRBV14 with TRBJ2-1; 11 bases are shared with TRBD2. CDR3 size: 17 residues. CDR1 is SGHDN, CDR2 FVKESK, per germline. V trimming: 1 base; J trimming: 2 bases; junction bases outside the gene matches: 4. The CDR3 coding sequence is TGTGCCAGCAGCCAAGGACTAGCGGGACTTACCTACAATGAGCAGTTCTTC. The encoded protein is CASSQGLAGLTYNEQFF. Full variable domain (remainder filled in from reference TRBV14 and TRBJ2-1): EAGVTQFPSHSVIEKGQTVTLRCDPISGHDNLYWYRRVMGKEIKFLLHFVKESKQDESGMPNNRFLAERTGGTYSTLKVQPAELEDSGVYFCASSQGLAGLTYNEQFFGPGTRLTVL.

The CDR3 region is CASSQGSFGSNEQFF. CDR3 in DNA: TGCGCCAGCAGCCAAGGGTCTTTTGGCAGCAATGAGCAGTTCTTC. V and J are TRBV4-3 and TRBJ2-1; D is ambiguous. V gave up 1 base and J gave up 6 bases, with 13 bases separating them. This CDR3 region has 15 residues. CDR1 and CDR2 (germline): LGHNA, YSLEER.